The rows below give T cell receptor beta chains drawn from one sample of a study of CD8 T cells in ankylosing spondylitis. TCRdb processed the 5' RACE reads anew with MiXCR; each CDR3 protein has one entry. This sample has 650,000 to 800,000 distinct CDR3 sequences, with under 20% found just once. The sample comprised blood, either unsorted or a sorted T cell fraction (not recorded which). These receptors originate from a male donor with ankylosing spondylitis. The CDR3 runs from the conserved cysteine through the conserved F or W.

TRBV3-1	TRBJ2-1	CASSRTGGAYNEQFF
TRBV6-5	TRBJ1-1	CASSYPTYMNTEAFF
TRBV4-2	TRBJ2-5	CASSPILEAETQYF
TRBV20-1	TRBJ1-1	CSARGATGGVTEAFF
TRBV6-4	TRBJ2-7	CASRGQGRRVAYEQYF
TRBV2	TRBJ2-5	CASSEAGTYTETQYF
TRBV5-1	TRBJ2-1	CASSFGGGESNEQFF
TRBV4-2	TRBJ1-2	CASSQDRWARDGYGYTF
TRBV29-1	TRBJ2-1	CSVERPSSYNEQFF
TRBV28	TRBJ2-6	CASSLGTSSSGANVLTF
TRBV5-1	TRBJ2-1	CASSPQGHEQFF
TRBV7-2	TRBJ1-1	CASSPRGFLTEAFF